One and the same sample provided the 26 T cell receptor beta chains below, sequenced in a study of cytomegalovirus exposure and HLA in healthy donors. PCR was performed using 60 Vbeta and 13 Jbeta primers. Measured with immunoSEQ multiplex PCR; TCRdb has only the in-frame clones, and not every one. The table includes 100,000 or so clones, over 75% detected once. The sequenced sample was PBMCs. The receptors originated from a young man in good health and CMV-seropositive.

V and J are TRBV7-8 and TRBJ1-6; D is perhaps TRBD1 (6 bases). The CDR3 runs 16 residues. Germline V gene sequence: CDR1 SGHVS, CDR2 FQNEAQ. The ends were cut back, 4 bases at V and 0 bases at J, with 10 bases in the middle. CDR3 nucleotide sequence: TGTGCCAGCAGCTCCTTACAGGGCTCCTATAATTCACCCCTCCACTTT. This translates into CASSSLQGSYNSPLHF.

This clone was picked up a small number of times. This rearrangement joins TRBV11-2 to TRBJ1-3; D unclear. CDR3 length: 16 residues. Trimming left V 2 bases short and J 4 bases short, with 15 bases between. From germline, CDR1 is SGHAT and CDR2 FQNNGV. In DNA, the CDR3 is TGTGCCAGCAGCTTAACATACCCAGGATCCGGAAACACCATATATTTT. Its protein product is CASSLTYPGSGNTIYF.

The chain carries TRBV11-3 and TRBJ2-7; TRBD1 agrees at 11 bases. The V gene's germline CDR1 is SGHNT and CDR2 YENEEA. V was pared by 5 bases and J by 4 bases, with 4 bases of the junction left unmatched. This CDR3 has 14 amino acids. CDR3 in DNA: TGTGCCAGCAGCCCGGGACAGGGGGATTACGAGCAGTACTTC. Translating it yields CASSPGQGDYEQYF.

Only one count was recorded for this clone. This same CDR3 is encoded by further DNA sequences in the sample. The rearrangement links TRBV27 to TRBJ2-7; a possible D gene is TRBD2 (5 bases). Germline V gene data show CDR1 as MNHEY and CDR2 as SMNVEV (reference sequence). The CDR3 runs 13 residues. The V gene lost 8 bases and the J gene lost 7 bases, with 18 bases spanning the gap. For the CDR3, the DNA is TGTGCCAGCTGCTGGGCAGACTACGAAGAGCAGTACTTC. Protein sequence: CASCWADYEEQYF.

This clone occurred a few times. The gene calls are TRBV10-3 and TRBJ1-1; D perhaps matches TRBD1 (5 bases). Deletions cut 3 bases from V and 4 bases from J, with 9 bases between. Germline V lookup: CDR1 ENHRY, CDR2 SYGVKD. CDR3 length: 13 amino acids. CDR3: CAISEGAGTEAFF. The CDR3, as DNA: TGTGCCATCAGTGAAGGGGCTGGCACTGAAGCTTTCTTT.

This clone was detected only a few times. The CDR3 DNA is TGTGCCAGCAAACTAGCGGGGGGCGAGACAGATACGCAGTATTTT. This codes for CASKLAGGETDTQYF. The V and J genes are TRBV6-4 and TRBJ2-3; 12 bases match TRBD2. Per germline, CDR1 MRHNA and CDR2 SNTAGT. The CDR3 has 15 amino acids. V shed 7 bases and J 3 bases; nucleotides not matched to a gene: 5.

This chain connects TRBV27 to TRBJ2-1; D might be TRBD2 (6 bases). The CDR3 sequence is 16 residues long. With 5 bases removed from V and 0 bases from J, the gap between germline ends came to 14 bases. CDR1 and CDR2 from the germline V gene are MNHEY and SMNVEV (reference sequence). This CDR3 is CASSPWRGSSYNEQFF. DNA for the CDR3: TGTGCCAGCAGTCCATGGAGGGGAAGCTCCTACAATGAGCAGTTCTTC.

DNA for the CDR3: TGTGCCAGCAGCGTACAGGGTAGTGAGCAGTTCTTC. It specifies CASSVQGSEQFF. The rearrangement joins TRBV7-2 to TRBJ2-1; D is perhaps TRBD1 (6 bases). This CDR3 is 12 amino acids long. V was cut by 5 bases and J by 9 bases, with 11 bases left in between. Looked up from germline, CDR1 is SGHTA and CDR2 is FQGNSA.

The chain has TRBV2 and TRBJ1-5, with TRBD1 matching 7 bases. The CDR3 is 14 residues long. The trim removed 6 bases at V and 6 bases at J, leaving 8 bases unmatched. CDR1 is SNHLY and CDR2 is FYNNEI in the germline V gene. CDR3 nucleotide sequence: TGTGCCAGCAGCGGACGACAGGGACGTCAGCCCCAGCATTTT. The encoded protein is CASSGRQGRQPQHF. The variable domain in full, completed from reference TRBV2 and TRBJ1-5, reads EPEVTQTPSHQVTQMGQEVILRCVPISNHLYFYWYRQILGQKVEFLVSFYNNEISEKSEIFDDQFSVERPDGSNFTLKIRSTKLEDSAMYFCASSGRQGRQPQHFGDGTRLSIL.

This chain connects TRBV7-7 to TRBJ2-5, with TRBD2 matching 10 bases. Germline-derived CDR1 and CDR2 are SSHAT and FNYEAQ (reference sequence). This CDR3 is 15 amino acids long. CDR3 residues: CASGDSGGYQETQYF. The CDR3 bases are TGTGCTAGCGGGGATAGCGGGGGGTACCAAGAGACCCAGTACTTC.

The V and J genes are TRBV5-1 and TRBJ2-1, with D maybe TRBD2 (5 bases). In germline, CDR1 is SGHRS, CDR2 YFSETQ. CDR3 size: 15 residues. V shed 7 bases and J shed 3 bases, with 17 bases lying between them. In nucleotides, the CDR3 is TGCGCCAGCTGTCCAACAGCGGACGTCTACAATGAGCAGTTCTTC. It encodes CASCPTADVYNEQFF.

The gene calls are TRBV15 and TRBJ2-2; TRBD2 agrees at 10 bases. Trimming at V came to 7 bases and at J to 2 bases, leaving 10 bases not matched to a gene. Germline loops: CDR1 LNHNV, CDR2 YYDKDF (reference sequence). This CDR3 has 17 residues. CDR3 in DNA: TGTGCCACCAACGCGGCCGGGACTAGCGTAAACACCGGGGAGCTGTTTTTT. Amino acid sequence: CATNAAGTSVNTGELFF.

The gene calls are TRBV19 and TRBJ2-5; TRBD2 is a possible D gene (6 bases). Looked up from germline, CDR1 is LNHDA and CDR2 is SQIVND (reference sequence). The CDR3 sequence is 15 residues long. Trimming took off 3 bases at V and 4 bases at J, with 15 bases between the two ends. Here the CDR3 reads CASSMGSLGGETQYF. DNA for the CDR3: TGTGCCAGTAGTATGGGTAGCTTGGGGGGAGAGACCCAGTACTTC.

The rearrangement uses TRBV5-1 and TRBJ1-2, with 10 bases that match TRBD1. The CDR3 is 15 residues long. Germline values: CDR1 SGHRS, CDR2 YFSETQ. V shed 4 bases, J shed 8 bases, and the junction held 11 bases outside the gene matches. The CDR3 sequence is CASSPGQGEPGGYTF. The CDR3 DNA follows: TGCGCCAGCAGCCCCGGACAGGGGGAACCGGGGGGCTACACCTTC.

The rearrangement links TRBV25-1 to TRBJ2-1; 10 positions agree with TRBD1. This CDR3 contains 16 residues. The J segment lost 6 bases and the V segment lost 6 bases, leaving 11 bases of the junction unmatched. CDR1 is MGHDK and CDR2 is SYGVNS in the germline V gene. The CDR3 spells CASSQQGTGVSNEQFF. The CDR3 DNA is TGTGCCAGCAGCCAACAAGGGACAGGGGTTTCCAATGAGCAGTTCTTC.

The chain joins TRBV9 to TRBJ2-3; maybe TRBD1 (6 bases). Germline CDR1 and CDR2: SGDLS and YYNGEE. The CDR3 runs 15 residues. The V and J ends lost 1 base and 0 bases respectively, with 9 bases between them. The CDR3 region is CASSVRGISTDTQYF. CDR3 nucleotide sequence: TGTGCCAGCAGCGTAAGGGGGATTAGCACAGATACGCAGTATTTT.

This chain joins TRBV28 and TRBJ2-3, with D possibly being TRBD2 (5 bases). The CDR3 has 14 amino acids. V lost 2 bases and J lost 2, with 8 bases in between. CDR1 MDHEN and CDR2 SYDVKM come from the germline V gene. CDR3 coding DNA: TGTGCCAGCAGTTTAACCGGACTCACAGATACGCAGTATTTT. Its protein product is CASSLTGLTDTQYF.

This sequence joins TRBV6-1 and TRBJ2-7; 9 bases fit TRBD1. From germline, CDR1 is MNHNS and CDR2 SASEGT. The ends lost 11 bases at V and 4 bases at J; junction bases unmatched: 12. The CDR3 runs 14 residues. The CDR3 bases are TGTGCCGTCGCTAGAGGGACAGGGATGTACGAGCAGTACTTC. Translation gives CAVARGTGMYEQYF.

This clone was found once. V is TRBV6-1 and J is TRBJ1-1; TRBD1 is a possible D gene (5 bases). This CDR3 is built from 15 residues. V lost 0 bases to trimming and J lost 0 bases, with 8 bases between them. The germline V gene has CDR1 MNHNS and CDR2 SASEGT. CDR3 sequence (DNA): TGTGCCAGCAGTGAAGCAGGGACTTTGAACACTGAAGCTTTCTTT. Translated: CASSEAGTLNTEAFF.

This chain joins TRBV7-2 and TRBJ1-5; tentative D call: TRBD1 (5 bases). Germline-derived CDR1 and CDR2 are SGHTA and FQGNSA. V dropped 5 bases and J dropped 4 bases, with 12 bases sitting between them. The CDR3 is 14 amino acids. CDR3 sequence reads: CASSLQAGNQPQHF. CDR3 bases: TGTGCCAGCAGCCTACAGGCCGGGAATCAGCCCCAGCATTTT. Full variable domain (outside the CDR3, taken from reference TRBV7-2 and TRBJ1-5): GAGVSQSPSNKVTEKGKDVELRCDPISGHTALYWYRQSLGQGLEFLIYFQGNSAPDKSGLPSDRFSAERTGGSVSTLTIQRTQQEDSAVYLCASSLQAGNQPQHFGDGTRLSIL.

This clone has just one count. This chain links TRBV5-6 with TRBJ2-3; 11 bases are a match to TRBD2. Germline CDR1 and CDR2: SGHDT and YYEEEE. CDR3 length: 16 residues. V shed 1 base and J 0 bases; nucleotides not matched to a gene: 1. The CDR3 sequence is CASSLLAGGSTDTQYF. The CDR3 bases are TGTGCCAGCAGCTTGCTAGCGGGGGGTAGCACAGATACGCAGTATTTT.

The gene calls are TRBV4-1 and TRBJ2-2; maybe TRBD2 (5 bases). V lost 11 bases and J 0 bases, leaving 13 bases between the germline ends. Germline-derived CDR1 and CDR2 are MGHRA and YSYEKL. The CDR3 length is 14 residues. The DNA for the CDR3 is TGCGCCGCGGCCGAGGGTCCGAACACCGGGGAGCTGTTTTTT. This encodes CAAAEGPNTGELFF.

The V call is TRBV19, the J call TRBJ2-1, with a possible D match to TRBD2 (5 bases). Trimming took 4 bases from V and 8 from J, leaving 9 bases between them. CDR1 and CDR2 from the germline V gene are LNHDA and SQIVND (reference sequence). The CDR3 is 12 residues long. As DNA, the CDR3 is TGTGCCAGTAGTACCGGACTCTATGAGCAGTTCTTC. This encodes CASSTGLYEQFF.

The rearrangement uses TRBV6-5 and TRBJ1-2; 7 bases match TRBD1. The CDR3 is 15 residues long. Germline CDR1 reads MNHEY; CDR2 reads SVGAGI. The junction had 9 bases not matched to a gene; V was cut back by 4 bases and J by 4 bases. The CDR3 sequence is CASSSPDRPLYGYTF. The CDR3, as DNA: TGTGCCAGCAGTTCCCCGGACAGGCCTCTCTATGGCTACACCTTC.

This clone appeared a few times. The rearrangement uses TRBV6-5 and TRBJ1-1, with a possible D match to TRBD1 (5 bases). Per the germline V gene, CDR1 is MNHEY and CDR2 is SVGAGI. The ends were cut back, 0 bases at V and 7 bases at J, with 15 bases in the middle. CDR3 length: 15 residues. The CDR3 nucleotides read TGTGCCAGCAGTTACTCGGAGGGGCTTTTCAATGAAGCTTTCTTT. Its protein product is CASSYSEGLFNEAFF.

This chain uses TRBV13 with TRBJ2-7, with 9 bases fitting TRBD2. Per the germline V gene, CDR1 is PRHDT and CDR2 is FYEKMQ (reference sequence). The trim removed 5 bases at V and 2 bases at J, leaving 4 bases unmatched. CDR3 length equals 14 residues. CDR3 amino acids: CASSNSGGPYEQYF. In DNA form, the CDR3 reads TGTGCCAGCAGCAATAGCGGGGGCCCCTACGAGCAGTACTTC.